This record concerns one TCR beta chain sequence. Antigen specificity is unknown. Libraries were prepared by immunoSEQ multiplex PCR; TCRdb keeps only in-frame clonotypes and omits some of them. The sample has some 200,000 clones; about 93% are singletons. The data are from a study of shared clonotypes between healthy human individuals. The study's findings and limits: Naive CD4 clonotypes were shared across a few donors at about 5.2%.

The V gene lost 8 bases and the J gene lost 5 bases, with 19 bases spanning the gap. The CDR3 length is 16 residues. The germline V gene has CDR1 MGHRA and CDR2 YSYEKL. V gene TRBV4-1 combines with J gene TRBJ1-6; possibly TRBD1 for D (6 bases). The sequenced material came from naive CD4+ T cells sorted from blood. Subset indicated: CD45RA+ positively selected. The TCR originated in a woman aged 25 to 39 in good health. CDR3 DNA: TGCGCCAGCCGCAACCAGGGGCGAGTTGATAATTCACCCCTCCACTTT. It translates to CASRNQGRVDNSPLHF.